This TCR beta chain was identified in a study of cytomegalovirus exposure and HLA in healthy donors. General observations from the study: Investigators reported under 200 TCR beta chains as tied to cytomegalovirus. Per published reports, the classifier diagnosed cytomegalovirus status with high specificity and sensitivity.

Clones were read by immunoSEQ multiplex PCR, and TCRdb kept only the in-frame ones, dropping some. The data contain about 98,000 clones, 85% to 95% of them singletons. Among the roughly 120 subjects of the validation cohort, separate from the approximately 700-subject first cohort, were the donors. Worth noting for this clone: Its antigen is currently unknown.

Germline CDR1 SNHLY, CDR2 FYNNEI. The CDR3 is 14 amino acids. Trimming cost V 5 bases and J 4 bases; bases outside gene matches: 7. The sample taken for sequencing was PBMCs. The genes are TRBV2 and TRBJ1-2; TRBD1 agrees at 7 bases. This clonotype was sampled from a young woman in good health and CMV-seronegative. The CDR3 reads CASSIQGVSYGYTF. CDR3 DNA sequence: TGTGCCAGCAGTATCCAGGGGGTTAGCTATGGCTACACCTTC.